This TCR beta chain was captured by sequencing in a study of T cells after yellow fever vaccination. Study background: Preparation of the low-cell-number fractions used SMART-Seq v4 Ultra Low Input.

TCRdb ran MiXCR on the 5' RACE reads and lists one entry per CDR3 protein. The profile covers approximately 350,000 distinct CDR3 sequences, with roughly 11% appearing a single time and around 20% taken by the ten largest. V was clipped by 3 bases and J by 0 bases, with 12 bases between them. The CDR3 is 16 residues long. Germline lookup yields CDR1 SGHTA and CDR2 FQGNSA. Regarding the study as a whole: Post-booster samples contained most primary-vaccination clones (approximately 96% CD4, about 85% CD8).

This clonotype was seen a handful of times. What it binds is not known. The gene calls are TRBV7-2 and TRBJ1-3, with D unresolved. This receptor was obtained from a man aged 18 to 35 who received the YFV17D yellow fever vaccine. The specimen was PBMCs, collected on the day of the first yellow fever vaccination. In DNA, the CDR3 is TGTGCCAGCAGCTTTTCCCGAACGGCCTCTGGAAACACCATATATTTT. It is translated as CASSFSRTASGNTIYF.